These 24 T cell receptor beta chains share one sample of origin, sequenced in a study of T cell changes during pregnancy in multiple sclerosis. Using immunoSEQ multiplex PCR, the repertoire was profiled, and TCRdb retains in-frame clones only, with some absent. This table has tens of thousands of clones, 93% appearing once. The source was CD4+ T cells from peripheral blood mononuclear cells, collected in the third trimester of pregnancy. The receptors were gathered from a female donor with multiple sclerosis, enrolled in a pregnancy study.

The J gene is TRBJ2-5, the V gene TRBV11-1, with 12 nucleotides matching TRBD2. This CDR3 is built from 16 residues. Unmatched junction bases numbered 9, after V lost 6 bases and J lost 4 bases. The germline V gene has CDR1 SGHAT and CDR2 FQDESV (reference sequence). CDR3 amino acids: CASRTGLAGYAETQYF. The CDR3 nucleotides read TGTGCCAGCAGAACCGGACTAGCGGGATATGCAGAGACCCAGTACTTC.

This sequence joins TRBV2 and TRBJ2-7; the match to TRBD1 covers 11 bases. The CDR3 runs 15 residues. With 6 bases clipped from V and 2 bases from J, the junction kept 6 bases outside the gene matches. Per germline, CDR1 SNHLY and CDR2 FYNNEI. The CDR3 loop is CASSQGQGGTYEQYF. For the CDR3, the DNA is TGTGCCAGCAGCCAGGGACAGGGGGGCACCTACGAGCAGTACTTC.

This chain connects TRBV30 to TRBJ1-4; the D is unclear. The CDR3 is 15 amino acids. The V and J ends lost 1 base and 0 bases respectively, with 9 bases between them. Germline CDR1 is GTSNPN and CDR2 is SVGIG (reference sequence). The CDR3, as DNA: TGTGCCTGGAGTGAGGCGGTCTCAACTAATGAAAAACTGTTTTTT. It codes for CAWSEAVSTNEKLFF. Drawing the rest from reference TRBV30 and TRBJ1-4, the complete variable domain is SQTIHQWPATLVQPVGSPLSLECTVEGTSNPNLYWYRQAAGRGLQLLFYSVGIGQISSEVPQNLSASRPQDRQFILSSKKLLLSDSGFYLCAWSEAVSTNEKLFFGSGTQLSVL.

This clone was detected only once. The V call is TRBV28, the J call TRBJ1-2; 8 bases map to TRBD1. V shed 6 bases, J shed 4 bases, and the junction held 10 bases outside the gene matches. The CDR3 loop spans 15 amino acids. Per germline, CDR1 MDHEN and CDR2 SYDVKM. CDR3 in amino acids: CASRGAGGGGYGYTF. The CDR3 DNA follows: TGTGCCAGCAGGGGGGCAGGGGGCGGCGGCTATGGCTACACCTTC.

CDR3 protein: CASSLYGPGLANTGELFF. CDR3 coding DNA: TGCGCCAGCAGCTTATATGGCCCGGGACTAGCGAACACCGGGGAGCTGTTTTTT. The chain is built from TRBV5-1 and TRBJ2-2; 8 nucleotides line up with TRBD2. The CDR3 is 18 residues long. Looked up from germline, CDR1 is SGHRS and CDR2 is YFSETQ. After removal of 2 bases from V and 0 bases from J, the junction contained 9 bases not matched to a gene.

The chain is built from TRBV2 and TRBJ2-1; a possible D gene is TRBD2 (6 bases). The germline gives CDR1 SNHLY, CDR2 FYNNEI. This CDR3 contains 13 residues. V dropped 7 bases and J dropped 4 bases, with 11 bases sitting between them. The CDR3 loop reads CASIRDSYNEQFF. In DNA, the CDR3 is TGTGCCAGCATCCGGGACTCTTACAATGAGCAGTTCTTC.

This clone was picked up one time. This chain links TRBV5-1 with TRBJ1-2; D gene unclear. This CDR3 contains 13 residues. CDR1 is SGHRS, CDR2 YFSETQ, per germline. The V gene lost 4 bases and the J gene lost 2 bases, with 9 bases spanning the gap. The CDR3 coding sequence is TGCGCCAGCAGCCCGGCGGGGAACTATGGCTACACCTTC. Residues: CASSPAGNYGYTF.

This clone was seen once. The chain employs TRBV5-1 and TRBJ2-3, with D maybe TRBD2 (6 bases). V lost 2 bases to trimming and J lost 0 bases, with 13 bases between them. The CDR3 runs to 16 residues. The V gene's germline CDR1 is SGHRS and CDR2 YFSETQ. CDR3 nucleotides: TGCGCCAGCAGCTTCCAAGGCGGGGTGAGCACAGATACGCAGTATTTT. It translates to CASSFQGGVSTDTQYF.

This chain connects TRBV7-9 to TRBJ2-1, with 9 nucleotides matching TRBD2. V shed 7 bases and J 5 bases; nucleotides not matched to a gene: 15. The CDR3 runs 17 residues. CDR1 and CDR2 (germline): SEHNR, FQNEAQ (reference sequence). The CDR3 DNA reads as TGTGCCAGCACCCTAGGCGGGGGGGCAGGGGGAAACAATGAGCAGTTCTTC. Its protein product is CASTLGGGAGGNNEQFF.

In DNA, the CDR3 is TGTGCCAGCAGTGAAGTCACCCGCGGCACCGGGGAGCTGTTTTTT. This gives the protein CASSEVTRGTGELFF. This chain joins TRBV2 and TRBJ2-2; D gene ambiguous. This CDR3 contains 15 residues. V was clipped by 1 base and J by 4 bases, with 10 bases between them. Germline V gives CDR1 SNHLY, CDR2 FYNNEI.

This clone showed up just once. The rearrangement links TRBV28 to TRBJ1-1; D unresolved. The CDR3 consists of 12 residues. CDR1 and CDR2 (germline): MDHEN, SYDVKM. V was trimmed by 4 bases and J by 7 bases, leaving 10 bases between them. CDR3 DNA: TGTGCCAGCAGTTCTAACAGCCTTGAAGCTTTCTTT. Translation: CASSSNSLEAFF.

V is TRBV19 and J is TRBJ2-4; D is perhaps TRBD1 (6 bases). Germline V lookup: CDR1 LNHDA, CDR2 SQIVND (reference sequence). This CDR3 is 13 amino acids long. V lost 8 bases, J lost 2 bases, and 10 bases lay in between. The CDR3 DNA is TGTGCCAGTGAGCAGGGGACCAAAAACATTCAGTACTTC. Translated, it gives CASEQGTKNIQYF.

The chain couples TRBV5-4 to TRBJ2-7; 12 nucleotides match TRBD2. Unmatched junction bases numbered 9, after V lost 4 bases and J lost 7 bases. Germline CDR1 reads SGHNT; CDR2 reads YYREEE (reference sequence). The CDR3 runs to 15 residues. The CDR3: CASSHPSGRGWEQYF. The CDR3 DNA reads TGTGCCAGCAGCCACCCTAGCGGGAGGGGCTGGGAGCAGTACTTC.

The chain links TRBV11-1 to TRBJ2-7; D might be TRBD1 (5 bases). The germline V gene encodes CDR1 SGHAT and CDR2 FQDESV (reference sequence). V lost 5 bases, J lost 3 bases, and 14 bases lay in between. There are 14 residues in the CDR3. The CDR3 region is CASSLTLQGYEQYF. CDR3 in DNA: TGTGCCAGCAGCCTAACCCTCCAGGGCTACGAGCAGTACTTC.

This chain joins TRBV19 and TRBJ1-1, with TRBD1 matching over 8 bases. Germline values: CDR1 LNHDA, CDR2 SQIVND (reference sequence). Germline trimming cut 6 bases from V and 1 base from J; bases unmatched to any gene: 1. The CDR3 spans 13 residues. The CDR3 nucleotides read TGTGCCAGTAGCACAGGGGGGAACACTGAAGCTTTCTTT. The encoded protein is CASSTGGNTEAFF.

This clone occurred a few times. The chain has TRBV29-1 and TRBJ1-4; D remains unclear. This CDR3 comprises 12 residues. CDR1 SQVTM and CDR2 ANQGSEA come from the germline V gene. V was clipped by 1 base and J by 8 bases, with 8 bases between them. The CDR3 coding sequence is TGCAGCGTTGAAGTTAGTCCCGAAAAACTGTTTTTT. As protein: CSVEVSPEKLFF.

This clone showed up just a few times. The V gene is TRBV7-2, the J gene TRBJ2-1; weak D call: TRBD1 (6 bases). Trimming removed 0 bases at V and 1 base at J, with 7 bases between. Germline assignment: CDR1 SGHTA and CDR2 FQGNSA. The CDR3 length is 15 residues. The CDR3, as DNA: TGTGCCAGCAGCTTAGCGACAGGATCCTACAATGAGCAGTTCTTC. It yields the protein CASSLATGSYNEQFF. Filled out from reference TRBV7-2 and TRBJ2-1, the complete variable domain reads GAGVSQSPSNKVTEKGKDVELRCDPISGHTALYWYRQSLGQGLEFLIYFQGNSAPDKSGLPSDRFSAERTGGSVSTLTIQRTQQEDSAVYLCASSLATGSYNEQFFGPGTRLTVL.

The genes are TRBV2 and TRBJ1-2, with D hard to call. CDR1 is SNHLY and CDR2 is FYNNEI in the germline V gene. Trimming pared 1 base from V and 5 bases from J, leaving 11 bases between. This CDR3 has 14 amino acids. Here the CDR3 DNA reads TGTGCCAGCAGTGAAGTCAGAACGACTTATGGCTACACCTTC. Residues: CASSEVRTTYGYTF.

The rearrangement links TRBV30 to TRBJ1-4; perhaps TRBD1 as D (6 bases). Trimming pared 3 bases from V and 0 bases from J, leaving 11 bases between. This CDR3 spans 15 amino acids. The germline V gene has CDR1 GTSNPN and CDR2 SVGIG (reference sequence). The CDR3 spells CAWRTGVATNEKLFF. In nucleotides, the CDR3 is TGTGCCTGGAGGACAGGAGTGGCAACTAATGAAAAACTGTTTTTT.

V usage is TRBV6-1 and J usage is TRBJ2-7; D perhaps matches TRBD1 (5 bases). The CDR3 has 13 amino acids. CDR1 and CDR2 (germline): MNHNS, SASEGT. The V end was cut by 2 bases, the J end by 4 bases, with 9 bases between. CDR3: CASSEQGSYEQYF. Written as DNA, the CDR3 is TGTGCCAGCAGTGAACAGGGTTCATACGAGCAGTACTTC.

CDR3 sequence reads: CASIPGRGMGNQPQHF. The DNA of the CDR3 is TGTGCCAGCATTCCTGGAAGGGGAATGGGCAATCAGCCCCAGCATTTT. J is TRBJ1-5 and V is TRBV28; tentatively, D is TRBD1 (5 bases). This CDR3 has 16 amino acids. Between the trimmed V and J ends, which lost 7 bases and 2 bases, there was a span of 18 bases. CDR1 MDHEN and CDR2 SYDVKM come from the germline V gene.

The J gene is TRBJ2-1, the V gene TRBV5-1; the match to TRBD2 covers 9 bases. This CDR3 comprises 16 residues. Germline CDR1 SGHRS, CDR2 YFSETQ. The J segment lost 4 bases and the V segment lost 0 bases, leaving 5 bases of the junction unmatched. The CDR3 reads CASSLGRSGGYNEQFF. The DNA of the CDR3 is TGCGCCAGCAGCTTGGGTCGTAGCGGGGGATACAATGAGCAGTTCTTC.

In its sample, this clone was seen once. Germline is not matched at one junction end, which may reflect a read error. In DNA, the CDR3 is TGTGCCACCAGCAGAGGAAGACAGGGCGTGCTAGGCTTC. Translating gives CATSRGRQGVLGF. The chain combines TRBV15 with TRBJ2-7; 7 nucleotides match TRBD1. From germline, CDR1 is LNHNV and CDR2 YYDKDF (reference sequence). The CDR3 extends over 13 amino acids.

This clone was counted once. V is TRBV12-5 and J is TRBJ2-3; 7 bases map to TRBD1. V shed 10 bases and J 0 bases; nucleotides not matched to a gene: 4. This CDR3 is built from 13 residues. Per germline, CDR1 LGHNT and CDR2 FRNRAP. The CDR3 bases are TGTGCTATTACGGACAGGAGCACAGATACGCAGTATTTT. Translating it yields CAITDRSTDTQYF.